Presented here are 10 T cell receptor beta chains from one specimen sequenced in a study of siplizumab effects on memory and regulatory T cells. Sequencing used immunoSEQ multiplex PCR; TCRdb keeps in-frame clones, though not all of them. The sample has about 57,000 clones, roughly 83% seen once; the top ten hold 3.8%. Sequences were obtained from memory CD4+ T cells sorted from blood. These receptors originate from a human donor in good health.

The chain joins TRBV6-5 to TRBJ2-7; D gene unclear. The CDR3 runs to 12 residues. Trimming removed 4 bases from V and 2 bases from J, with 6 bases in between. Germline V CDR1 and CDR2: MNHEY, SVGAGI. CDR3 nucleotides: TGTGCCAGCAGTTCGCAGACCTACGAGCAGTACTTC. Translating gives CASSSQTYEQYF.

This sequence joins TRBV20-1 and TRBJ2-5; D is perhaps TRBD1 (6 bases). This CDR3 has 11 amino acids. The V end lost 7 bases, the J end lost 3 bases, and 9 bases lay between the germline ends. CDR1 and CDR2 (germline): DFQATT, SNEGSKA (reference sequence). The CDR3 region is CSGGPKETQYF. In DNA form, the CDR3 reads TGCAGTGGGGGGCCGAAAGAGACCCAGTACTTC.

V is TRBV27 and J is TRBJ2-5; 8 nucleotides align to TRBD1. V was clipped by 0 bases and J by 5 bases; unmatched bases: 8. CDR1 and CDR2 from the germline V gene are MNHEY and SMNVEV (reference sequence). This CDR3 has 16 residues. The CDR3 spells CASSLSGQGARETQYF. As DNA, the CDR3 is TGTGCCAGCAGTTTATCCGGGCAGGGGGCGAGGGAGACCCAGTACTTC.

The CDR3 DNA is TGTGCCAGCAGCTTAAGTCGACTGCATGAGCAGTTCTTC. It is translated as CASSLSRLHEQFF. The chain joins TRBV11-2 to TRBJ2-1; the D is unclear. The CDR3 is 13 residues long. CDR1 and CDR2 (germline): SGHAT, FQNNGV. Trimming removed 2 bases at V and 8 bases at J, with 10 bases between.

The table lists this clone with a count of one. The DNA of the CDR3 is TGTGCCAGCAGTGACTCATGGGGGTTTGGTTCACCCCTCCACTTT. Its protein is CASSDSWGFGSPLHF. V usage is TRBV6-4 and J usage is TRBJ1-6, with D possibly being TRBD1 (5 bases). Per germline, CDR1 MRHNA and CDR2 SNTAGT. The V gene lost 0 bases and the J gene lost 9 bases, with 12 bases spanning the gap. CDR3 length equals 15 residues.

The J gene is TRBJ2-7, the V gene TRBV19; maybe TRBD2 (5 bases). Between the trimmed V and J ends, which lost 7 bases and 7 bases, there was a span of 17 bases. The CDR3 is 13 residues long. Per germline, CDR1 LNHDA and CDR2 SQIVND (reference sequence). CDR3 nucleotides: TGTGCCAGTACCGCCTACGGGATGGGTGAGCAGTACTTC. This encodes CASTAYGMGEQYF.

The rearrangement uses TRBV21-1 and TRBJ1-2; whether TRBD1, the table's D call, matches the DNA was not checked. TRBV21-1 is a recognized pseudogene. The CDR3 totals 15 residues. The CDR3 region is CASSTPEQAVYGYTF. As DNA, the CDR3 is TGTGCCAGCAGCACGCCGGAACAGGCAGTCTATGGCTACACCTTC.

This clone occurred a few times. V and J are TRBV7-3 and TRBJ2-3, with unresolved D. The CDR3 spans 16 residues. V lost 5 bases to trimming and J lost 4 bases, with 19 bases between them. The germline CDR1 and CDR2 sequences are SGHTA and FQGTGA. The CDR3 is CASSPSPAQPPDTQYF. CDR3 sequence (DNA): TGTGCCAGCAGCCCCTCGCCGGCCCAGCCCCCAGATACGCAGTATTTT.

V gene TRBV5-6 combines with J gene TRBJ1-2, with TRBD1 identical over 10 bases. Germline lookup yields CDR1 SGHDT and CDR2 YYEEEE. J gave up 8 bases and V 3 bases, and 7 bases lay outside the gene matches. The CDR3 consists of 14 residues. The CDR3 region has the DNA TGTGCCAGCAGCTCGGAGGGACAGGGGCAAGGCTACACCTTC. Its protein is CASSSEGQGQGYTF.

The chain combines TRBV2 with TRBJ1-1, with a tentative D call TRBD1 (5 bases). The germline V gene encodes CDR1 SNHLY and CDR2 FYNNEI. The CDR3 spans 16 residues. Trimming pared 4 bases from V and 7 bases from J, leaving 22 bases between. As DNA, the CDR3 is TGTGCCAGCAGTGTTAACAGGAGAGCTAGCCCTATTGAAGCTTTCTTT. Protein sequence: CASSVNRRASPIEAFF.